The 4 T cell receptor beta chains given below trace back to one sample, sequenced in a study of a mutant IDH1 vaccine in newly diagnosed glioma. Repertoires were generated with immunoSEQ multiplex PCR, while TCRdb's copy carries only in-frame clones and drops some. The sample holds 30,000 to 45,000 clones, 75% to 85% seen once. Time point denoted: week 5, during vaccination. Doses of 300 ug of mutant IDH1 20-mer peptide were given with topical imiquimod. Their antigens are not known. Sample: PBMCs, taken from a glioma patient whose treatment included an IDH1 peptide vaccine. Receptors originate from a man in his forties with glioma.

This clone showed up just a few times. The CDR3 sequence: CASSWDREKLFF. In nucleotides, the CDR3 is TGTGCCAGCAGCTGGGACAGGGAAAAACTGTTTTTT. The V call is TRBV11-2, the J call TRBJ1-4; 8 nucleotides match TRBD1. The V segment lost 4 bases and the J segment 8 bases; nucleotides outside the gene matches: 0. The CDR3 has 12 residues. The germline V gene encodes CDR1 SGHAT and CDR2 FQNNGV.

The J gene is TRBJ1-2, the V gene TRBV19; D possibly corresponds to TRBD1 (5 bases). The CDR3 is 15 residues long. V lost 4 bases and J 4 bases, leaving 16 bases between the germline ends. The germline CDR1 and CDR2 sequences are LNHDA and SQIVND (reference sequence). CDR3 DNA sequence: TGTGCCAGTAGTACCCGGGGGGACGGACTCTATGGCTACACCTTC. Its translation: CASSTRGDGLYGYTF.

This chain joins TRBV6-6 and TRBJ2-2; the D call may be TRBD1 or TRBD2 (6 bases each). There are 16 residues in the CDR3. V was pared by 6 bases and J by 7 bases, with 21 bases between. The germline gives CDR1 MNHNY, CDR2 SVGAGI (reference sequence). The CDR3 nucleotides read TGTGCCAGCAGGGAGGGGGTACAGGACCCGCGCGGGGAGCTGTTTTTT. This codes for CASREGVQDPRGELFF.

This clone was seen only once. V is TRBV19 and J is TRBJ2-7; TRBD1 or TRBD2 may be the D gene (5 bases each). The CDR3 has 14 amino acids. Trimming left V 3 bases short and J 3 bases short, with 12 bases between. CDR1 and CDR2 (germline): LNHDA, SQIVND (reference sequence). The CDR3 sequence is CASSIGTVGYEQYF. In DNA form, the CDR3 reads TGTGCCAGTAGTATCGGGACCGTCGGCTACGAGCAGTACTTC.